This is a list of T cell receptor beta chains from one sample in a study of shared clonotypes between healthy human individuals. Generated by immunoSEQ multiplex PCR, the TCRdb table keeps only in-frame clones and is missing some. There are more than 900,000 clones in the sample; around 78% occur only once, and 0.5% to 0.65% lies in the top ten. The sample consisted of memory CD4+ T cells from PBMCs. The receptors stem from a man aged 18-30 years in good health. Some clones in this sample may be carry-over from other donors' samples. Each CDR3 is given with its conserved first and last residue. A D gene is named only where the DNA matches it firmly. The listing skips clone size in some rows; elsewhere it reads once, few, many or a size class.

d_call,j_call,v_call,clone_size,cdr3_aa,cdr3_nt
.,TRBJ1-4,TRBV6-5,many,CASSKNEKLFF,TGTGCCAGCAGTAAAAATGAAAAACTGTTTTTT
.,TRBJ2-7,TRBV6-5,.,CASRLWQTSYEQYF,TGTGCCAGCAGGCTGTGGCAAACGAGCTACGAGCAGTACTTC
.,TRBJ2-7,TRBV18,.,CASSLNHFYEQYF,TGTGCCAGCTCACTAAATCATTTCTACGAGCAGTACTTC
.,TRBJ1-1,TRBV7-2,once,CASPDTEAFF,TGTGCCAGCCCAGACACTGAAGCTTTCTTT
.,TRBJ1-5,TRBV6-1,.,CASSIRVGQPQHF,TGTGCCAGCAGCATCAGGGTAGGTCAGCCCCAGCATTTT
.,TRBJ2-7,TRBV7-2,.,CASSLGPATYEQYF,TGTGCCAGCAGCTTAGGACCTGCCACCTACGAGCAGTACTTC
TRBD2,TRBJ2-1,TRBV29-1,many,CSVEKRETYNEQFF,TGCAGCGTTGAAAAGCGGGAGACCTACAATGAGCAGTTCTTC
.,TRBJ2-7,TRBV29-1,.,CSVGAYTYEQYF,TGCAGCGTTGGGGCGTATACCTACGAGCAGTACTTC
.,TRBJ1-1,TRBV6-6,.,CASSNRGGDTEAFF,TGTGCCAGCAGCAATAGAGGGGGGGACACTGAAGCTTTCTTT
.,TRBJ1-3,TRBV11-3,.,CASSLGPNTIYF,TGTGCCAGCAGCTTGGGCCCGAACACCATATATTTT
.,TRBJ2-2,TRBV2,.,CASSEFMNTGELFF,TGTGCCAGCAGTGAATTCATGAACACCGGGGAGCTGTTTTTT
.,TRBJ2-1,TRBV5-7,.,CASSLVSGKGYNEQFF,TGTGCCAGCAGCTTGGTGTCGGGTAAGGGATACAATGAGCAGTTCTTC
TRBD1,TRBJ2-7,TRBV19,.,CASSMSSGGHEQYF,TGTGCCAGTAGTATGTCGTCAGGGGGCCACGAGCAGTACTTC
.,TRBJ2-5,TRBV5-6,.,CASSFSPYSETQYF,TGTGCCAGCAGCTTTAGTCCCTACTCCGAGACCCAGTACTTC
.,TRBJ2-2,TRBV19,.,CASRGDDTGELFF,TGTGCCAGTAGGGGAGATGACACCGGGGAGCTGTTTTTT
.,TRBJ2-3,TRBV6-6,.,CASSNTWDSTDTQYF,TGTGCCAGCAGCAACACCTGGGACAGCACAGATACGCAGTATTTT
TRBD1,TRBJ2-5,TRBV7-2,.,CASSLWDRATTQYF,TGTGCCAGCAGCCTTTGGGACAGGGCTACGACCCAGTACTTC
.,TRBJ1-2,TRBV7-8,.,CASSTYSNSEINYGYTF,TGTGCCAGCAGCACATACTCTAACTCCGAGATAAACTATGGCTACACCTTC
TRBD1,TRBJ1-3,TRBV6-5,.,CASRSPGTAGNTIYF,TGTGCCAGCAGATCCCCGGGGACAGCTGGAAACACCATATATTTT
.,TRBJ1-6,TRBV28,.,CASSNTYNSPLHF,TGTGCCAGCAGTAACACCTATAATTCACCCCTCCACTTT
TRBD1,TRBJ1-1,TRBV18,.,CASSFLQGGKPEAFF,TGTGCCAGCTCATTTCTACAGGGGGGCAAGCCTGAAGCTTTCTTT
.,TRBJ2-2,TRBV11-3,.,CASSPIGTGELFF,TGTGCCAGCAGCCCGATCGGAACCGGGGAGCTGTTTTTT
.,TRBJ2-2,TRBV7-9,.,CASAGQNTGELFF,TGTGCCAGCGCTGGTCAGAACACCGGGGAGCTGTTTTTT
.,TRBJ1-5,TRBV5-6,.,CASSLGLHNSAGNQPQHF,TGTGCCAGCAGCTTGGGACTGCATAACTCGGCCGGGAATCAGCCCCAGCATTTT
.,TRBJ1-2,TRBV28,.,CASSSNPGAPNYGYTF,TGTGCCAGCAGTTCCAACCCGGGAGCGCCTAACTATGGCTACACCTTC
TRBD1,TRBJ2-3,TRBV18,.,CASSPRQGFTDTQYF,TGTGCCAGCTCACCTCGACAGGGCTTCACAGATACGCAGTATTTT
TRBD1,TRBJ1-2,TRBV28,.,CASSLSGQELGYTF,TGTGCCAGCAGTTTGAGCGGACAGGAGCTAGGCTACACCTTC
TRBD1,TRBJ1-2,TRBV28,.,CASSLERGRDGGYTF,TGTGCCAGCAGTTTAGAGAGGGGGCGCGATGGCGGCTACACCTTC
.,TRBJ2-6,TRBV7-6,.,CASSLSPAGANVLTF,TGTGCCAGCAGCCTATCTCCAGCTGGGGCCAACGTCCTGACTTTC
.,TRBJ2-7,TRBV7-9,.,CASSSQPGPGVEQYF,TGTGCCAGCAGCTCACAACCGGGACCTGGAGTGGAGCAGTACTTC
TRBD1,TRBJ1-3,TRBV19,.,CASNSPGQGERNTIYF,TGTGCCAGTAACAGCCCGGGACAGGGGGAAAGAAACACCATATATTTT
.,TRBJ2-3,TRBV18,.,CASSPAGDTQYF,TGTGCCAGCTCACCAGCAGGAGATACGCAGTATTTT
TRBD2,TRBJ2-2,TRBV5-6,.,CASSFYEREYGELFF,TGTGCCAGCAGCTTTTATGAGCGGGAGTACGGGGAGCTGTTTTTT
TRBD1,TRBJ1-1,TRBV6-5,.,CATMTGDTEAFF,TGTGCCACCATGACAGGGGACACTGAAGCTTTCTTT
.,TRBJ1-4,TRBV9,.,CASSVGGASTNEKLFF,TGTGCCAGCAGCGTAGGAGGGGCTTCAACTAATGAAAAACTGTTTTTT
TRBD1,TRBJ2-7,TRBV19,.,CASSIGTGGAEQYF,TGTGCCAGTAGTATTGGGACAGGGGGCGCGGAGCAGTACTTC
TRBD1,TRBJ2-7,TRBV25-1,.,CASSPHGTGDHEQYF,TGTGCCAGCAGCCCCCACGGGACAGGGGACCACGAGCAGTACTTC
.,TRBJ1-4,TRBV4-3,.,CASSQELGRGEKLFF,TGCGCCAGCAGCCAAGAGCTCGGACGGGGAGAAAAACTGTTTTTT
TRBD2,TRBJ2-7,TRBV7-9,.,CASSTRTSGSSHEQYF,TGTGCCAGCAGCACCCGGACTAGCGGGAGTTCCCACGAGCAGTACTTC
.,TRBJ1-2,TRBV28,.,CASSKATDGYTF,TGTGCCAGCAGCAAAGCGACTGATGGCTACACCTTC
.,TRBJ1-1,TRBV28,.,CASSRTRPNTEAFF,TGTGCCAGCTCCCGGACAAGACCGAACACTGAAGCTTTCTTT
TRBD1,TRBJ1-4,TRBV7-9,.,CASSLFGGQDEKLFF,TGTGCCAGCAGCTTATTCGGGGGACAGGACGAAAAACTGTTTTTT
.,TRBJ1-5,TRBV28,.,CASQRGLGQPQHF,TGTGCCAGCCAACGCGGGTTGGGACAGCCCCAGCATTTT
.,TRBJ2-1,TRBV9,many,CASSGPGLVYNEQFF,TGTGCCAGCAGCGGACCGGGACTCGTCTACAATGAGCAGTTCTTC
TRBD1,TRBJ1-4,TRBV7-9,.,CASSRLGTGNEKLFF,TGTGCCAGCAGCCGACTCGGGACAGGGAATGAAAAACTGTTTTTT